The next 15 T cell receptor beta chains were all read from a single sample in a study of cytomegalovirus exposure and HLA in healthy donors. This PCR relied on a set of 60 Vbeta primers and 13 Jbeta primers. Generated by immunoSEQ multiplex PCR, the TCRdb table keeps only in-frame clones and is missing some. Of some 110,000 clones in the sample, around 84% are singletons; the top ten hold roughly 23%. Material for sequencing was PBMCs. The receptors originated from a man in his thirties or forties in good health and CMV-seropositive.

This sequence joins TRBV4-2 and TRBJ1-2; 7 positions agree with TRBD1. The CDR3 extends over 16 amino acids. Germline trimming cut 0 bases from V and 5 bases from J; bases unmatched to any gene: 9. Germline CDR1 reads LGHNA; CDR2 reads YNFKEQ. The CDR3 nucleotides read TGTGCCAGCAGCCAAGAGCCCGGGACAGATAGGTATGGCTACACCTTC. This sequence encodes CASSQEPGTDRYGYTF.

This clone was seen once. Written as DNA, the CDR3 is TGTGCCAGCAGTCCCCGGACTAGCGGGACCTCCTATACGCAGTATTTT. Its protein product is CASSPRTSGTSYTQYF. The rearrangement joins TRBV9 to TRBJ2-3; 12 nucleotides align to TRBD2. This CDR3 has 16 amino acids. V was clipped by 5 bases and J by 7 bases; unmatched bases: 11. Germline CDR1 is SGDLS and CDR2 is YYNGEE.

This chain uses TRBV7-9 with TRBJ2-2; 8 positions match TRBD2. The length of the CDR3 is 16 residues. The V and J ends lost 0 bases and 5 bases, in that order; junction bases with no gene match: 5. Germline assignment: CDR1 SEHNR and CDR2 FQNEAQ (reference sequence). The CDR3: CASSLAGSGETGELFF. CDR3 sequence (DNA): TGTGCCAGCAGCTTAGCTGGTAGCGGGGAGACCGGGGAGCTGTTTTTT.

This chain joins TRBV10-3 and TRBJ2-7; no reliable D call. The CDR3 loop spans 15 amino acids. Trimming took off 0 bases at V and 7 bases at J, with 16 bases between the two ends. Germline CDR1 ENHRY, CDR2 SYGVKD. CDR3 DNA: TGTGCCATCAGTGAGTCAAAAAGACTGAGCCTGGAGCAGTACTTC. This encodes CAISESKRLSLEQYF.

The gene calls are TRBV2 and TRBJ2-1, with D perhaps matching TRBD2 (7 bases). The CDR3 is 15 amino acids. Trimming removed 8 bases from V and 2 bases from J, with 16 bases in between. Germline CDR1 SNHLY, CDR2 FYNNEI. The DNA of the CDR3 is TGTGCCAGCTTAGGGGGGGCCCAGACCTACAATGAGCAGTTCTTC. Translation gives CASLGGAQTYNEQFF.

The chain carries TRBV6-1 and TRBJ1-2; TRBD1 aligns across 11 bases. The CDR3 has 14 residues. V lost 6 bases to trimming and J lost 3 bases; unmatched junction nucleotides: 3. Germline V gene sequence: CDR1 MNHNS, CDR2 SASEGT. The CDR3 sequence: CASRGTGGYYGYTF. The DNA for the CDR3 is TGTGCCAGCAGGGGGACAGGGGGATACTATGGCTACACCTTC.

The V gene is TRBV4-2, the J gene TRBJ2-1, with TRBD1 matching 11 bases. The CDR3 has 15 amino acids. The germline gives CDR1 LGHNA, CDR2 YNFKEQ. The trim removed 1 base at V and 7 bases at J, leaving 3 bases unmatched. The CDR3 here is CASSQGDRGGNEQFF. The CDR3 DNA reads TGTGCCAGCAGCCAAGGGGACAGGGGGGGGAATGAGCAGTTCTTC.

CDR3 in DNA: TGTGCCAGCAGTTCGTTTAAGGGGGCTTTTAGACTAGAAAACATTCAGTACTTC. Translating gives CASSSFKGAFRLENIQYF. The chain recombines TRBV27 with TRBJ2-4; D is possibly TRBD1 (7 bases). CDR1 and CDR2 (germline): MNHEY, SMNVEV (reference sequence). Trimming removed 4 bases at V and 5 bases at J, with 24 bases between. This CDR3 has 18 amino acids.

This chain joins TRBV11-2 and TRBJ2-7; 11 bases are shared with TRBD1. After removal of 5 bases from V and 3 bases from J, the junction contained 3 bases not matched to a gene. The CDR3 sequence is 14 residues long. CDR1 is SGHAT, CDR2 FQNNGV, per germline. The CDR3 region has the DNA TGTGCCAGCAGCCCCGGGACAGGGGGCTACGAGCAGTACGTC. Encoded protein: CASSPGTGGYEQYV.

The sample holds a few counts of this clone. V gene TRBV29-1 combines with J gene TRBJ2-5, with 9 bases that match TRBD2. Germline CDR1 reads SQVTM; CDR2 reads ANQGSEA. Germline trimming cut 3 bases from V and 5 bases from J; bases unmatched to any gene: 7. CDR3 length: 14 amino acids. CDR3 nucleotide sequence: TGCAGCGTTGACGGCGGGGGGGCCGCTGAGACCCAGTACTTC. Its protein product is CSVDGGGAAETQYF.

V is TRBV4-1 and J is TRBJ2-5; tentative D call: TRBD1 (5 bases). Trimming stripped 1 base from V and 5 bases from J, with 14 bases between. CDR1 and CDR2 from the germline V gene are MGHRA and YSYEKL. There are 15 residues in the CDR3. For the CDR3, the DNA is TGCGCCAGCAGCCAAGTTGGACACGCTAGGGAGACCCAGTACTTC. Its translation: CASSQVGHARETQYF.

The V call is TRBV13, the J call TRBJ1-4; perhaps TRBD1 as D (6 bases). The CDR3 length is 14 residues. CDR1 and CDR2 (germline): PRHDT, FYEKMQ (reference sequence). Trimming removed 3 bases at V and 1 base at J, with 6 bases between. The CDR3: CASSFRGTNEKLFF. CDR3 DNA sequence: TGTGCCAGCAGCTTCAGGGGAACTAATGAAAAACTGTTTTTT.

The rearrangement links TRBV5-1 to TRBJ1-3, with a possible D match to TRBD1 (6 bases). The germline V and J ends were trimmed by 0 bases and 0 bases, with 16 bases remaining between them. Germline lookup yields CDR1 SGHRS and CDR2 YFSETQ. The CDR3 is 18 amino acids. The CDR3 DNA reads as TGCGCCAGCAGCTTGGTGGGGGCCCAGCTACCCTCTGGAAACACCATATATTTT. This codes for CASSLVGAQLPSGNTIYF. The complete variable domain, with remaining parts taken from reference TRBV5-1 and TRBJ1-3, reads KAGVTQTPRYLIKTRGQQVTLSCSPISGHRSVSWYQQTPGQGLQFLFEYFSETQRNKGNFPGRFSGRQFSNSRSEMNVSTLELGDSALYLCASSLVGAQLPSGNTIYFGEGSWLTVV.

The rearrangement joins TRBV30 to TRBJ1-3, with a tentative D call TRBD1 (5 bases). Per the germline V gene, CDR1 is GTSNPN and CDR2 is SVGIG (reference sequence). The CDR3 spans 19 residues. V lost 1 base and J lost 0, with 22 bases in between. CDR3 residues: CAWSGRGTPPRYSGNTIYF. The CDR3 DNA reads as TGTGCCTGGAGTGGCCGGGGGACTCCCCCTCGGTACTCTGGAAACACCATATATTTT.

In this sample, this clone turned up a few times. The V gene is TRBV14, the J gene TRBJ1-3; maybe TRBD1 (6 bases). V dropped 2 bases and J dropped 10 bases, with 18 bases sitting between them. Per the germline V gene, CDR1 is SGHDN and CDR2 is FVKESK. The CDR3 runs to 15 residues. CDR3 in amino acids: CASSQRQGIPPTIYF. The CDR3 DNA reads as TGTGCCAGCAGCCAACGCCAGGGGATCCCCCCAACCATATATTTT. Complete variable domain (other parts from reference TRBV14 and TRBJ1-3): EAGVTQFPSHSVIEKGQTVTLRCDPISGHDNLYWYRRVMGKEIKFLLHFVKESKQDESGMPNNRFLAERTGGTYSTLKVQPAELEDSGVYFCASSQRQGIPPTIYFGEGSWLTVV.